Sequencing of this T cell receptor (beta chain) was carried out in a study of identifying expanded T cells in peripheral blood. The data were produced by immunoSEQ multiplex PCR, yet TCRdb's version contains in-frame clones alone and is incomplete. This sample yields approximately 80,000 clones, of which approximately 85% are seen a single time; 15% to 20% belongs to the top ten. The CDR3 loop spans 14 amino acids. With 6 bases removed from V and 2 bases from J, the gap between germline ends came to 11 bases. Germline V gene lookup returns CDR1 MDHEN and CDR2 SYDVKM. This clone was detected once. The chain uses TRBV28 and TRBJ1-5; D is ambiguous. Sequenced: blood. This clonotype was obtained from a person aged 18 to 75 in good health. CDR3 loop: CASRPLSGNQPQHF. CDR3 bases: TGTGCCAGCAGACCGCTCTCTGGCAATCAGCCCCAGCATTTT.